This TCR beta chain was sequenced for a study of blood T cells in healthy people across ages. Study results and caveats: Naive T cell percentage and TCR beta diversity correlated strongly. Naive CD4+ cells and diversity were both higher in long-lived donors than in aged donors.

The CDR3 length is 14 residues. CDR1 is SNHLY and CDR2 is FYNNEI in the germline V gene. V lost 2 bases to trimming and J lost 4 bases, with 9 bases between them. Together with a sample-barcoded 5' primer, a J-beta primer mix was included in a second PCR lasting roughly 6 to 12 cycles. Each cDNA was tagged by a template-switch adaptor containing 12 random nucleotides. In TCRdb, the 5' RACE reads were re-called with MiXCR into one record per CDR3 protein. The data show a few hundred thousand distinct CDR3 sequences, approximately 52% seen once. Comment on this clonotype: The antigen remains undetermined.

The rearrangement joins TRBV2 to TRBJ2-4; D call uncertain. The sample was blood. This clonotype was obtained from a man aged 55 to 69 in good health. In nucleotides, the CDR3 is TGTGCCAGCAGTGAACGGCTGAGTAAAAACATTCAGTACTTC. Protein: CASSERLSKNIQYF.